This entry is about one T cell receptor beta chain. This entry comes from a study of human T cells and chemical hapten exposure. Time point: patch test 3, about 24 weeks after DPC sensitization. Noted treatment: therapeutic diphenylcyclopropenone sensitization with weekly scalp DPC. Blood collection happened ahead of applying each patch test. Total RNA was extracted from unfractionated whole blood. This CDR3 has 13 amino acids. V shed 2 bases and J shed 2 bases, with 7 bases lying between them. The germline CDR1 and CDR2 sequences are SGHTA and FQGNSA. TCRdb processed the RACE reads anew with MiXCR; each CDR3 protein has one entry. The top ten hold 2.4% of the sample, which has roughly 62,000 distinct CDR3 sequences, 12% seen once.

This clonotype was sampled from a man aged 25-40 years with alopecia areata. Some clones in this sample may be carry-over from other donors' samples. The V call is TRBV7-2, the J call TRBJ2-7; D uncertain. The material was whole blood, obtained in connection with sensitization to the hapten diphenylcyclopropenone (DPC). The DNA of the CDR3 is TGTGCCAGCAGCTTACCAGGTCCCTACGAGCAGTACTTC. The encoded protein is CASSLPGPYEQYF.